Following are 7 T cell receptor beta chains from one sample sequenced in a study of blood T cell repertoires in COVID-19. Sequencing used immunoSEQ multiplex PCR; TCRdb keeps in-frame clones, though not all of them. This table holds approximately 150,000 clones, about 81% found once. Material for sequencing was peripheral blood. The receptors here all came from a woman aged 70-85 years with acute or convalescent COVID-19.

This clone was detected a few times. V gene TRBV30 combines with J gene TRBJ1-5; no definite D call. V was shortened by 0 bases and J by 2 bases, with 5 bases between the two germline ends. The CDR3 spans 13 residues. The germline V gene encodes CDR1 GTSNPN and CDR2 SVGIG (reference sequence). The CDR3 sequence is CAWSVSGNQPQHF. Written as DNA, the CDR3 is TGTGCCTGGAGTGTTTCGGGCAATCAGCCCCAGCATTTT. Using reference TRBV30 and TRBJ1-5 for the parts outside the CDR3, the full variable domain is SQTIHQWPATLVQPVGSPLSLECTVEGTSNPNLYWYRQAAGRGLQLLFYSVGIGQISSEVPQNLSASRPQDRQFILSSKKLLLSDSGFYLCAWSVSGNQPQHFGDGTRLSIL.

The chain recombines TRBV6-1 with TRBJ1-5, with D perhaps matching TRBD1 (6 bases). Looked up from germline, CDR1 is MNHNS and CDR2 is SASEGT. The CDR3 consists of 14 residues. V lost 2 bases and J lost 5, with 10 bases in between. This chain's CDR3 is CASSERTGHQPQHF. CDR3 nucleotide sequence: TGTGCCAGCAGTGAACGCACAGGGCATCAGCCCCAGCATTTT.

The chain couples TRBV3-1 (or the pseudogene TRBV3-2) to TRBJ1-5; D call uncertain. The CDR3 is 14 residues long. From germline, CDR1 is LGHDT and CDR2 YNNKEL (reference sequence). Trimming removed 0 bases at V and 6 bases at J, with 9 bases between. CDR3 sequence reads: CASSQDPGFQPQHF. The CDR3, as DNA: TGTGCCAGCAGCCAAGATCCCGGGTTTCAGCCCCAGCATTTT.

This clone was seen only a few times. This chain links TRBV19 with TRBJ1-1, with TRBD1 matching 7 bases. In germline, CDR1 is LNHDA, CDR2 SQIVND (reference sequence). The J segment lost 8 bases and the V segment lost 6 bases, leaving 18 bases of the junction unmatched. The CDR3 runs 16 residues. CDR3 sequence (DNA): TGTGCCAGTAGGGCGTCTACAGGGGTCAACAGAGGAGAAGCTTTCTTT. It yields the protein CASRASTGVNRGEAFF.

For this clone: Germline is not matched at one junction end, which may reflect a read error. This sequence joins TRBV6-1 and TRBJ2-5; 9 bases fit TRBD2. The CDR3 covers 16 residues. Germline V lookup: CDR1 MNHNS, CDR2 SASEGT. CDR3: CASSASGTGGQETQYF. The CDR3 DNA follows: TGTGCTAGCAGTGCTAGCGGGACGGGGGGCCAAGAGACCCAGTACTTC.

CDR3 sequence: CASSQGQGLYFQPQHF. The DNA for the CDR3 is TGTGCCAGCAGTCAGGGACAGGGTCTGTACTTTCAGCCCCAGCATTTT. The V call is TRBV27, the J call TRBJ1-5, with 9 bases identical to TRBD1. The CDR3 is 16 amino acids. V trimming: 5 bases; J trimming: 6 bases; junction bases outside the gene matches: 11. The V gene's germline CDR1 is MNHEY and CDR2 SMNVEV (reference sequence).

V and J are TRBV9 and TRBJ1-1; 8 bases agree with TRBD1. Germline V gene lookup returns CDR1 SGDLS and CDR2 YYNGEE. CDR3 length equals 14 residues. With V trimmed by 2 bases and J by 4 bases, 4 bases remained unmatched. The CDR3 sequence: CASSVYTGGTEAFF. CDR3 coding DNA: TGTGCCAGCAGCGTTTATACAGGGGGCACTGAAGCTTTCTTT.